What follows is one TCR beta chain and its context. These data come from a study of OX40 agonist ivuxolimab in advanced cancers. TCRdb's table, derived via immunoSEQ multiplex PCR, lists solely in-frame clones and lacks some. The sample carries 78,000 or so clones, roughly 90% recorded once. The germline gives CDR1 SGHTA, CDR2 FQGNSA. The CDR3 is 16 amino acids. V lost 2 bases to trimming and J lost 6 bases, with 20 bases between them. The genes are TRBV7-2 and TRBJ2-7; D may correspond to TRBD1 or TRBD2 (5 bases each). The source is an adult with an advanced solid tumor such as melanoma, head and neck, liver or kidney cancer. Material: CD4+ or CD8+ T cells sorted from blood, obtained in a trial of the OX40 agonist ivuxolimab. DNA of the CDR3: TGTGCCAGCAGCTTAAGCGATCGTGGGGGTTTGTTCGAGCAGTACTTC. Translated: CASSLSDRGGLFEQYF.